These 25 T cell receptor beta chains were sequenced from one sample in a study of monozygotic twins with cystic fibrosis. Some clones are missing from TCRdb's copy, which holds only in-frame ones; the method was immunoSEQ multiplex PCR. The sample consists of 30,000 or so clones, roughly 90% of them appearing once. Sequencing input: blood. The receptors were gathered from a girl aged 2-15 years with cystic fibrosis.

This chain links TRBV7-9 with TRBJ2-1; no reliable D call. Trimming pared 2 bases from V and 4 bases from J, leaving 9 bases between. This CDR3 has 14 amino acids. Looked up from germline, CDR1 is SEHNR and CDR2 is FQNEAQ (reference sequence). Written as DNA, the CDR3 is TGTGCCAGCAGCTTAAGGACGCCTTACAATGAGCAGTTCTTC. It specifies CASSLRTPYNEQFF.

The chain combines TRBV2 with TRBJ2-3; D unclear. Germline loops: CDR1 SNHLY, CDR2 FYNNEI. This CDR3 comprises 14 residues. Trimming took off 10 bases at V and 1 base at J, with 15 bases between the two ends. This CDR3 reads CAIHSIRGTDTQYF. The CDR3, as DNA: TGTGCCATCCACTCCATCCGGGGCACAGATACGCAGTATTTT.

This clone was counted only a few times. V and J are TRBV2 and TRBJ1-5; 9 nucleotides line up with TRBD1. The CDR3 spans 15 residues. J was trimmed by 6 bases and V by 6 bases; bases with no gene match: 9. CDR1 is SNHLY, CDR2 FYNNEI, per germline. The CDR3 sequence: CASSAGTGSSQPQHF. For the CDR3, the DNA is TGTGCCAGCAGCGCCGGGACAGGGTCCAGTCAGCCCCAGCATTTT.

The chain couples TRBV7-6 to TRBJ1-3; D call uncertain. V was trimmed by 1 base and J by 3 bases, leaving 7 bases between them. Germline assignment: CDR1 SGHVS and CDR2 FNYEAQ. This CDR3 contains 14 residues. The CDR3 spells CASSLGGFGNTIYF. CDR3 in DNA: TGTGCCAGCAGCTTAGGCGGGTTTGGAAACACCATATATTTT.

V is TRBV27 and J is TRBJ2-3; D call uncertain. This CDR3 has 13 residues. Germline loops: CDR1 MNHEY, CDR2 SMNVEV (reference sequence). Trimming took 7 bases from V and 1 from J, leaving 9 bases between them. CDR3 protein: CASTLIGTDTQYF. The CDR3 bases are TGTGCCAGCACCCTAATTGGCACAGATACGCAGTATTTT.

The chain employs TRBV18 and TRBJ1-5; TRBD1 aligns across 8 bases. V lost 3 bases and J lost 7; bases outside the gene matches: 5. The germline V gene has CDR1 KGHSH and CDR2 LQKENI. This CDR3 is built from 14 residues. The CDR3 protein is CASSPGQGAQPQHF. The CDR3 bases are TGTGCCAGCTCACCGGGGCAGGGGGCCCAGCCCCAGCATTTT.

Concerning this clone itself: One junction end does not reproduce the germline sequence, and a read error may be involved. The chain employs TRBV18 and TRBJ2-7; 13 bases match TRBD2. The germline CDR1 and CDR2 sequences are KGHSH and LQKENI. The CDR3 runs 19 residues. The CDR3 spells CASSPRFTSGGDRPYGQYF. In DNA, the CDR3 is TGTGCCAGCTCACCACGGTTTACTAGCGGGGGGGATCGACCCTACGGGCAGTACTTC.

The rearrangement links TRBV15 to TRBJ2-7, with TRBD1 matching over 8 bases. Germline V gene data show CDR1 as LNHNV and CDR2 as YYDKDF (reference sequence). The V segment lost 8 bases and the J segment 5 bases; nucleotides outside the gene matches: 11. The CDR3 contains 14 residues. This CDR3 is CATRPGGAVHEQYF. The CDR3 nucleotides are TGTGCCACCCGGCCAGGGGGCGCGGTCCACGAGCAGTACTTC.

The rearrangement links TRBV7-6 to TRBJ2-3, with 7 bases aligning to TRBD2. This CDR3 is built from 16 residues. In germline, CDR1 is SGHVS, CDR2 FNYEAQ. V was pared by 1 base and J by 3 bases, with 7 bases of the junction left unmatched. This CDR3 is CASSLVGGRRTDTQYF. The CDR3 DNA sequence: TGTGCCAGCAGCTTAGTGGGCGGGAGAAGGACAGATACGCAGTATTTT.

J is TRBJ1-1 and V is TRBV14, with a weak D call TRBD1 (5 bases). V was pared by 1 base and J by 1 base, with 10 bases between. In germline, CDR1 is SGHDN, CDR2 FVKESK. CDR3 length: 15 residues. This chain's CDR3 is CASSQVRGRNTEAFF. In DNA form, the CDR3 reads TGTGCCAGCAGCCAAGTAAGGGGTCGGAACACTGAAGCTTTCTTT.

J is TRBJ1-1 and V is TRBV4-2; 8 bases fit TRBD1. The CDR3 totals 16 residues. V was pared by 0 bases and J by 1 base, with 4 bases of the junction left unmatched. The V gene's germline CDR1 is LGHNA and CDR2 YNFKEQ. The chain's CDR3 is CASSQEGQVSNTEAFF. The CDR3 DNA reads TGTGCCAGCAGCCAAGAGGGACAGGTTTCGAACACTGAAGCTTTCTTT.

The chain recombines TRBV4-1 with TRBJ1-2, with no clear D. The V end was cut by 0 bases, the J end by 4 bases, with 15 bases between. Germline V CDR1 and CDR2: MGHRA, YSYEKL. The CDR3 spans 16 residues. CDR3 residues: CASSQDYPPLSYGYTF. The DNA for the CDR3 is TGCGCCAGCAGCCAAGATTACCCGCCACTCAGCTATGGCTACACCTTC.

CDR3 amino acids: CASSRTGIGTEAFF. DNA of the CDR3: TGTGCCAGCAGCAGAACAGGGATTGGGACTGAAGCTTTCTTT. The chain has TRBV7-9 and TRBJ1-1, with D maybe TRBD1 (6 bases). The CDR3 runs to 14 residues. The V end lost 5 bases, the J end lost 5 bases, and 15 bases lay between the germline ends. Germline values: CDR1 SEHNR, CDR2 FQNEAQ (reference sequence).

CDR3 in DNA: TGTGCCAGCAGGGAAGCGGGAGTATCGGGGGAGCAGTACTTC. Protein: CASREAGVSGEQYF. The genes are TRBV6-5 and TRBJ2-7; 8 nucleotides line up with TRBD2. Germline CDR1 reads MNHEY; CDR2 reads SVGAGI. The CDR3 has 14 amino acids. V dropped 6 bases and J dropped 7; count of bases not matched to a gene: 11.

V and J are TRBV7-9 and TRBJ2-7; TRBD2 matches at 12 bases. From germline, CDR1 is SEHNR and CDR2 FQNEAQ (reference sequence). Unmatched junction bases numbered 2, after V lost 1 base and J lost 4 bases. CDR3 length equals 15 residues. The CDR3 DNA reads TGTGCCAGCAGCTTAGGGACTAGCGGGACTTACGAGCAGTACTTC. Protein: CASSLGTSGTYEQYF.

V and J are TRBV5-1 and TRBJ1-2, with 9 positions matching TRBD1. This CDR3 spans 16 amino acids. With V trimmed by 4 bases and J by 4 bases, 11 bases remained unmatched. CDR1 and CDR2 (germline): SGHRS, YFSETQ. The CDR3 reads CASSPGSGQGGYGYTF. CDR3 DNA: TGCGCCAGCAGCCCCGGATCGGGACAGGGCGGCTATGGCTACACCTTC.

The rearrangement links TRBV4-1 to TRBJ2-7; D gene uncertain. V lost 0 bases and J 7 bases, leaving 16 bases between the germline ends. The germline gives CDR1 MGHRA, CDR2 YSYEKL. The CDR3 sequence is 15 residues long. The CDR3 protein is CASSQDIGRQKEQYF. As DNA, the CDR3 is TGCGCCAGCAGCCAAGATATAGGCAGGCAGAAGGAGCAGTACTTC.

The chain combines TRBV28 with TRBJ2-3; TRBD2 matches at 9 bases. The CDR3 is made up of 17 amino acids. J gave up 3 bases and V 5 bases, and 12 bases lay outside the gene matches. CDR1 is MDHEN, CDR2 SYDVKM, per germline. CDR3 nucleotides: TGTGCCAGCAGTGATCTGGCGGGAGGGCTCCTTACAGATACGCAGTATTTT. Translation gives CASSDLAGGLLTDTQYF.

The V gene is TRBV7-2, the J gene TRBJ2-7; 9 bases line up with TRBD1. Germline V gene lookup returns CDR1 SGHTA and CDR2 FQGNSA. With V trimmed by 4 bases and J by 4 bases, 5 bases remained unmatched. This CDR3 spans 14 amino acids. This chain's CDR3 is CASSSGDRDYEQYF. CDR3 nucleotide sequence: TGTGCCAGCAGCTCCGGGGACAGGGATTACGAGCAGTACTTC.

The J gene is TRBJ1-1, the V gene TRBV29-1; TRBD1 might be the D (6 bases). V was shortened by 3 bases and J by 7 bases, with 12 bases between the two germline ends. This CDR3 region has 12 residues. From germline, CDR1 is SQVTM and CDR2 ANQGSEA. The CDR3 nucleotides are TGCAGCGTTGATGGGGGGGGCGGTGAAGCTTTCTTT. Its protein is CSVDGGGGEAFF.

This chain links TRBV14 with TRBJ2-7, with 9 bases lining up with TRBD1. The germline V gene has CDR1 SGHDN and CDR2 FVKESK. The trim removed 3 bases at V and 3 bases at J, leaving 3 bases unmatched. This CDR3 is built from 14 residues. The CDR3 loop is CASSHRQGDYEQYF. CDR3 nucleotides: TGTGCCAGCAGCCACCGACAGGGGGACTACGAGCAGTACTTC.

This rearrangement joins TRBV18 to TRBJ2-7; no clear D. The V and J ends lost 6 bases and 3 bases respectively, with 6 bases between them. The CDR3 has 11 residues. From germline, CDR1 is KGHSH and CDR2 LQKENI. CDR3 region: CASSRNYEQYF. The CDR3 region has the DNA TGTGCCAGCTCGCGTAACTACGAGCAGTACTTC.

The rearrangement joins TRBV7-9 to TRBJ1-2; weak D call: TRBD1 (5 bases). The germline V gene has CDR1 SEHNR and CDR2 FQNEAQ (reference sequence). This CDR3 comprises 11 residues. Trimming took off 4 bases at V and 8 bases at J, with 8 bases between the two ends. CDR3 amino acids: CASSSRGGYTF. The CDR3 region has the DNA TGTGCCAGCAGCTCGAGGGGAGGCTACACCTTC.

CDR3 amino acids: CASSLMAGYNQPQHF. The CDR3 DNA sequence: TGTGCCAGCAGCTTAATGGCTGGGTACAATCAGCCCCAGCATTTT. The rearrangement links TRBV7-8 to TRBJ1-5; D call uncertain. CDR1 and CDR2 (germline): SGHVS, FQNEAQ. The V end lost 2 bases, the J end lost 3 bases, and 11 bases lay between the germline ends. The CDR3 runs 15 residues.

CDR3 loop: CAITKTDRSYGYTF. The CDR3 DNA follows: TGTGCCATCACCAAAACCGACAGGTCTTATGGCTACACCTTC. The chain recombines TRBV10-3 with TRBJ1-2; TRBD1 might be the D (6 bases). V lost 7 bases, J lost 5 bases, and 17 bases lay in between. This CDR3 contains 14 residues. From germline, CDR1 is ENHRY and CDR2 SYGVKD.